This paragraph covers one T cell receptor beta chain sequence. Its antigen is not identified. Looked up from germline, CDR1 is LGHNA and CDR2 is YSLEER. Trimming took 1 base from V and 0 from J; bases not matched to a gene: 3. The CDR3 totals 16 residues. The data stem from a study of identifying expanded T cells in peripheral blood. Study findings and constraints: Roughly 1.2 clones differed between technical replicates, versus approximately 17 and 20 over time.

The data were produced by immunoSEQ multiplex PCR, yet TCRdb's version contains in-frame clones alone and is incomplete. The table has around 66,000 clones, around 87% seen once. This TCR came from a person between 18 and 70 years old in good health. The chain links TRBV4-3 to TRBJ2-3; 8 nucleotides line up with TRBD2. Sequencing was performed on blood. The CDR3 DNA reads TGCGCCAGCAGCCAAGCCGCGGGAGGCAGCACAGATACGCAGTATTTT. Its protein product is CASSQAAGGSTDTQYF.